This TCR beta chain is drawn from a study of CD8 T cells in Susac syndrome. An amount of RNA that ranged from roughly 0.45 to 1 ug was reverse transcribed with random hexamers. TCRdb itself ran the immunoSEQ multiplex PCR reads through MiXCR, one entry per CDR3 protein. The table includes approximately 300,000 distinct CDR3 sequences, around nine tenths detected once. With 5 bases clipped from V and 5 bases from J, the junction kept 10 bases outside the gene matches. The CDR3 covers 16 residues. Germline V lookup: CDR1 SGHAT, CDR2 FQNNGV. This clonotype has a handful of counts. The sequence came from a human donor with multiple sclerosis. Material: CD8+ T cells from PBMCs. This rearrangement joins TRBV11-2 to TRBJ2-5; 11 bases fit TRBD2. CDR3: CASSNFGLAGLETQYF. CDR3 in DNA: TGTGCCAGCAGCAACTTCGGACTAGCGGGTTTGGAGACCCAGTACTTC.